The 11 T cell receptor beta chains reported below all come from one sample, sequenced in a study of blood T cell repertoires in COVID-19. Sequenced by immunoSEQ multiplex PCR; TCRdb stores in-frame clones only, minus some. This sample carries under 200,000 clones, roughly 87% of them seen once, and the ten largest clones take roughly 9.6%. Specimen: PBMCs or T cells enriched from blood (not recorded which). Receptors were obtained from a man aged 45 to 65 who had recovered from COVID-19.

A single count supports this clone. The gene calls are TRBV2 and TRBJ2-3; 9 nucleotides agree with TRBD2. Trimming removed 1 base from V and 2 bases from J; junction bases left unmatched: 7. Per the germline V gene, CDR1 is SNHLY and CDR2 is FYNNEI. The CDR3 length is 17 residues. DNA for the CDR3: TGTGCCAGCAGTGAAGAAGGCGGGGGGGCCTACACAGATACGCAGTATTTT. The encoded protein is CASSEEGGGAYTDTQYF. Complete variable domain (other parts from reference TRBV2 and TRBJ2-3): EPEVTQTPSHQVTQMGQEVILRCVPISNHLYFYWYRQILGQKVEFLVSFYNNEISEKSEIFDDQFSVERPDGSNFTLKIRSTKLEDSAMYFCASSEEGGGAYTDTQYFGPGTRLTVL.

This clone appeared a single time. The rearrangement joins TRBV5-1 to TRBJ2-7; D unclear. The V and J ends lost 4 bases and 2 bases respectively, with 16 bases between them. There are 15 residues in the CDR3. Germline V gene lookup returns CDR1 SGHRS and CDR2 YFSETQ. This chain's CDR3 is CASSPRLENPYEQYF. DNA of the CDR3: TGCGCCAGCAGCCCTCGACTGGAGAACCCCTACGAGCAGTACTTC.

The chain employs TRBV11-2 and TRBJ2-7; D unresolved. Germline V gene lookup returns CDR1 SGHAT and CDR2 FQNNGV. Trimming left V 0 bases short and J 2 bases short, with 11 bases between. The CDR3 loop spans 15 amino acids. The CDR3 reads CASSLDPDTAYEQYF. CDR3 nucleotide sequence: TGTGCCAGCAGCTTAGATCCCGACACCGCCTACGAGCAGTACTTC.

The CDR3 sequence is CASSLEGYRGSGNTIYF. In nucleotides, the CDR3 is TGCGCCAGCAGCTTGGAGGGATACAGGGGCTCTGGAAACACCATATATTTT. This chain uses TRBV5-1 with TRBJ1-3, with 7 bases that match TRBD1. This CDR3 contains 17 residues. The ends lost 0 bases at V and 0 bases at J; junction bases unmatched: 6. Germline loops: CDR1 SGHRS, CDR2 YFSETQ. Combining the CDR3 with reference TRBV5-1 and TRBJ1-3 gives the whole variable domain KAGVTQTPRYLIKTRGQQVTLSCSPISGHRSVSWYQQTPGQGLQFLFEYFSETQRNKGNFPGRFSGRQFSNSRSEMNVSTLELGDSALYLCASSLEGYRGSGNTIYFGEGSWLTVV.

The V call is TRBV5-5, the J call TRBJ2-1, with a weak D call TRBD2 (5 bases). The CDR3 is 20 amino acids. Trimming removed 2 bases at V and 0 bases at J, with 24 bases between. Germline V gives CDR1 SGHKS, CDR2 YYEKEE (reference sequence). CDR3 region: CASSLGITRSYTGSYNEQFF. CDR3 coding DNA: TGTGCCAGCAGCTTAGGAATCACTAGATCTTATACGGGCTCCTACAATGAGCAGTTCTTC.

The chain links TRBV3-1 (or the pseudogene TRBV3-2) to TRBJ2-7; tentatively, D is TRBD1 (5 bases). Per germline, CDR1 LGHDT and CDR2 YNNKEL (reference sequence). This CDR3 has 13 amino acids. The V end lost 3 bases, the J end lost 2 bases, and 8 bases lay between the germline ends. This chain's CDR3 is CASSHTGPYEQYF. The CDR3 nucleotides are TGTGCCAGCAGCCACACAGGACCCTACGAGCAGTACTTC.

This clone has a single count. The chain recombines TRBV6-5 with TRBJ1-6; TRBD1 might be the D (6 bases). V was pared by 4 bases and J by 9 bases, with 19 bases between. The CDR3 has 16 residues. Germline-derived CDR1 and CDR2 are MNHEY and SVGAGI. The CDR3 bases are TGTGCCAGCAGTTCATCCGGGACATCTCTATTTTCACCCCTCCACTTT. Translating it yields CASSSSGTSLFSPLHF.

The chain recombines TRBV6-2 or TRBV6-3 with TRBJ2-7; 9 bases align to TRBD2. V gave up 2 bases and J gave up 4 bases; unmatched junction bases: 3. The CDR3 extends over 14 amino acids. Germline CDR1 MNHEY, CDR2 SVGEGT. CDR3 DNA: TGTGCCAGCAGTTACGGGACTAGCACATACGAGCAGTACTTC. This codes for CASSYGTSTYEQYF.

The rearrangement joins TRBV2 to TRBJ1-5, with 8 bases aligning to TRBD1. The CDR3 runs 12 residues. Per the germline V gene, CDR1 is SNHLY and CDR2 is FYNNEI. Unmatched junction bases numbered 4, after V lost 6 bases and J lost 9 bases. CDR3 bases: TGTGCCAGCAGGGACAGGGATGGGCCCCAGCATTTT. Translation gives CASRDRDGPQHF.

The chain employs TRBV5-4 and TRBJ2-1; 8 bases align to TRBD2. The V gene's germline CDR1 is SGHNT and CDR2 YYREEE (reference sequence). This CDR3 is built from 14 residues. V shed 2 bases and J 9 bases; nucleotides not matched to a gene: 7. In DNA form, the CDR3 reads TGTGCCAGCAGCTTTGGCGGGGGGACTAGTGAGCAGTTCTTC. Amino acids: CASSFGGGTSEQFF.

J is TRBJ2-2 and V is TRBV11-3; D is unclear. V was shortened by 2 bases and J by 6 bases, with 7 bases between the two germline ends. Germline CDR1 reads SGHNT; CDR2 reads YENEEA. This CDR3 has 13 amino acids. The chain's CDR3 is CASSLLPSGELFF. CDR3 DNA: TGTGCCAGCAGCTTACTCCCGTCCGGGGAGCTGTTTTTT.